This T cell receptor beta chain is drawn from a study of OX40 agonist ivuxolimab in advanced cancers. Study background: As their treatment, patients were administered ivuxolimab, an agonistic anti-OX40 (CD134) antibody. Dose-escalation subjects each had hepatocellular carcinoma, melanoma, renal cell or head and neck cancer.

Points on this clone: The antigen remains undetermined.

TCRdb keeps only in-frame clones here, not all; method: immunoSEQ multiplex PCR. The table has approximately 44,000 clones, about 79% seen once. Study results and caveats: Some nonresponders also had low normalized T-cell clonal expansion.

The input for sequencing was CD4+ or CD8+ T cells sorted from blood, taken in a trial of the OX40 agonist ivuxolimab. This clonotype originated in an adult with an advanced solid tumor such as melanoma, head and neck, liver or kidney cancer.

CDR3 sequence: CASSLEKGTITEAFF. DNA for the CDR3: TGTGCCAGCAGCTTGGAGAAGGGGACTATCACTGAAGCTTTCTTT. The chain joins TRBV5-6 to TRBJ1-1; D perhaps matches TRBD1 (5 bases). V was clipped by 0 bases and J by 4 bases, with 13 bases between them. Germline loops: CDR1 SGHDT, CDR2 YYEEEE. The CDR3 consists of 15 residues.